These 26 T cell receptor beta chains came from one sample sequenced in a study of shared clonotypes between healthy human individuals. The repertoire was sequenced with immunoSEQ multiplex PCR; TCRdb's copy has only in-frame clones and lacks some. The top ten hold about a quarter of the sample, which has more than 600,000 clones, approximately 90% seen once. Positive CCR7 selection of CD45RO-negative cells yielded the naive CD8 cells, and terminally differentiated effector memory CD45RA+ cells were excluded. The sample was naive CD8+ T cells sorted from blood. These receptors were taken from a man aged 25-45 years in good health.

The chain employs TRBV27 and TRBJ1-2; 8 bases agree with TRBD1. The CDR3 runs to 17 residues. V trimming: 2 bases; J trimming: 4 bases; junction bases outside the gene matches: 12. Per the germline V gene, CDR1 is MNHEY and CDR2 is SMNVEV (reference sequence). This CDR3 is CASSLQGAASTVYGYTF. The CDR3 nucleotides are TGTGCCAGCAGTTTACAGGGGGCCGCCTCCACCGTCTATGGCTACACCTTC.

The rearrangement uses TRBV27 and TRBJ1-2, with D perhaps matching TRBD1 (5 bases). The CDR3 runs to 13 residues. With 6 bases removed from V and 2 bases from J, the gap between germline ends came to 10 bases. Germline V gives CDR1 MNHEY, CDR2 SMNVEV (reference sequence). The CDR3 DNA reads TGTGCCAGCAGCCCTGCAGGGAACTATGGCTACACCTTC. It specifies CASSPAGNYGYTF.

The chain is built from TRBV29-1 and TRBJ2-7, with TRBD1 matching over 7 bases. J gave up 5 bases and V 1 base, and 11 bases lay outside the gene matches. This CDR3 has 15 residues. Germline CDR1 and CDR2: SQVTM and ANQGSEA. The CDR3 sequence is CSVEGDRQGRDEQYF. In DNA, the CDR3 is TGCAGCGTTGAAGGGGATCGACAGGGTCGCGACGAGCAGTACTTC.

J is TRBJ1-5 and V is TRBV19; 9 positions agree with TRBD1. The CDR3 is made up of 20 amino acids. CDR1 is LNHDA and CDR2 is SQIVND in the germline V gene (reference sequence). After removal of 10 bases from V and 0 bases from J, the junction contained 22 bases not matched to a gene. The CDR3 bases are TGTGCCACCAGACAACAAAATACAGGGGGCTGGATCAATAGCAATCAGCCCCAGCATTTT. Its protein product is CATRQQNTGGWINSNQPQHF.

The V and J genes are TRBV6-6 and TRBJ1-2; no firm D call. V was pared by 6 bases and J by 14 bases, with 19 bases between. This CDR3 contains 12 residues. CDR1 MNHNY and CDR2 SVGAGI come from the germline V gene (reference sequence). This CDR3 is CASSRLQDRGTF. In DNA form, the CDR3 reads TGTGCCAGCAGCCGTCTCCAAGACCGGGGAACCTTC.

The rearrangement uses TRBV27 and TRBJ2-5; TRBD2 agrees at 12 bases. The CDR3 is 15 amino acids. The junction had 6 bases not matched to a gene; V was cut back by 5 bases and J by 5 bases. Germline CDR1 and CDR2: MNHEY and SMNVEV (reference sequence). Here the CDR3 reads CASSMTSGSGETQYF. The CDR3, as DNA: TGTGCCAGCAGTATGACTAGCGGGAGCGGTGAGACCCAGTACTTC.

The chain combines TRBV7-6 with TRBJ2-3; tentative D call: TRBD1 (5 bases). Per germline, CDR1 SGHVS and CDR2 FNYEAQ. This CDR3 region has 14 residues. V lost 5 bases and J lost 5, with 14 bases in between. The CDR3 DNA reads TGTGCCAGCAGCCTAACTTCAGGGCGAGATACGCAGTATTTT. Its protein product is CASSLTSGRDTQYF.

The chain joins TRBV29-1 to TRBJ2-1, with D uncertain. With 7 bases removed from V and 9 bases from J, the gap between germline ends came to 28 bases. This CDR3 spans 16 amino acids. Germline V CDR1 and CDR2: SQVTM, ANQGSEA. CDR3 nucleotide sequence: TGCAGCGCCCCAGTGAAACACTTAACGGATCCTAGTGAGCAGTTCTTC. Its translation is CSAPVKHLTDPSEQFF.

The chain is built from TRBV7-6 and TRBJ2-2; 10 bases align to TRBD2. The V gene end was trimmed by 3 bases and the J gene end by 1 base; junction bases not matched to a gene: 5. This CDR3 spans 17 amino acids. Germline values: CDR1 SGHVS, CDR2 FNYEAQ. CDR3 coding DNA: TGTGCCAGCAGCTTTTCTAGCGGGAGAATGAACACCGGGGAGCTGTTTTTT. It encodes CASSFSSGRMNTGELFF.

The chain carries TRBV12-5 and TRBJ2-1; D unclear. Germline V gives CDR1 LGHNT, CDR2 FRNRAP. The CDR3 consists of 13 residues. The ends were cut back, 2 bases at V and 8 bases at J, with 10 bases in the middle. The CDR3 DNA is TGTGCTAGTGGTTTGCCCGATATCCATGAGCAGTTCTTC. Translating it yields CASGLPDIHEQFF.

The chain employs TRBV7-2 and TRBJ1-1; D unclear. Germline lookup yields CDR1 SGHTA and CDR2 FQGNSA. The V gene lost 5 bases and the J gene lost 8 bases, with 18 bases spanning the gap. This CDR3 comprises 14 residues. In DNA, the CDR3 is TGTGCCAGCAGCCTGCCCTTCTCGGGGAGCGAAGCTTTCTTT. Protein: CASSLPFSGSEAFF.

The chain links TRBV7-8 to TRBJ1-1; D gene ambiguous. Germline assignment: CDR1 SGHVS and CDR2 FQNEAQ. Deletions cut 2 bases from V and 1 base from J, with 11 bases between. The CDR3 runs to 15 residues. The CDR3 DNA is TGTGCCAGCAGCTTATCGACGGCGGAGAACACTGAAGCTTTCTTT. It specifies CASSLSTAENTEAFF.

The chain couples TRBV28 to TRBJ1-3; weak D call: TRBD1 (6 bases). CDR3 size: 16 residues. Trimming pared 4 bases from V and 2 bases from J, leaving 15 bases between. CDR1 and CDR2 (germline): MDHEN, SYDVKM. The CDR3 loop reads CASSSAHRAAGNTIYF. Written as DNA, the CDR3 is TGTGCCAGCAGTTCCGCCCACAGGGCAGCTGGAAACACCATATATTTT.

The chain uses TRBV7-2 and TRBJ2-3; D not certain. The V end was cut by 6 bases, the J end by 0 bases, with 4 bases between. Per the germline V gene, CDR1 is SGHTA and CDR2 is FQGNSA. The CDR3 covers 12 residues. In nucleotides, the CDR3 is TGTGCCAGCAGGCAAAGCACAGATACGCAGTATTTT. Translated: CASRQSTDTQYF. The full variable domain, in which reference TRBV7-2 and TRBJ2-3 provide the parts outside the CDR3, is GAGVSQSPSNKVTEKGKDVELRCDPISGHTALYWYRQSLGQGLEFLIYFQGNSAPDKSGLPSDRFSAERTGGSVSTLTIQRTQQEDSAVYLCASRQSTDTQYFGPGTRLTVL.

The chain has TRBV7-9 and TRBJ1-1; 7 nucleotides align to TRBD1. The CDR3 runs 11 residues. Germline loops: CDR1 SEHNR, CDR2 FQNEAQ (reference sequence). The V gene end was trimmed by 5 bases and the J gene end by 8 bases; junction bases not matched to a gene: 2. CDR3 sequence (DNA): TGTGCCAGCAGCAGACAGGGCGAAGCTTTCTTT. It encodes CASSRQGEAFF.

The CDR3 coding sequence is TGTGCCAGCGGAGGAGGGACCCTAAGCGATACGCAGTATTTT. This gives the protein CASGGGTLSDTQYF. The V gene is TRBV6-5, the J gene TRBJ2-3, with D tentatively TRBD2 (6 bases). The germline gives CDR1 MNHEY, CDR2 SVGAGI. The V end lost 8 bases, the J end lost 6 bases, and 18 bases lay between the germline ends. The CDR3 has 14 amino acids.

The CDR3 loop reads CASNMWGQDYNEQFF. As DNA, the CDR3 is TGTGCCAGCAACATGTGGGGACAGGATTACAATGAGCAGTTCTTC. V gene TRBV9 combines with J gene TRBJ2-1, with TRBD1 matching 8 bases. This CDR3 comprises 15 residues. Looked up from germline, CDR1 is SGDLS and CDR2 is YYNGEE. Trimming cost V 6 bases and J 4 bases; bases outside gene matches: 9.

The CDR3 loop is CASSPTGTGHQPQHF. Written as DNA, the CDR3 is TGCGCCAGCAGCCCGACCGGGACAGGGCATCAGCCCCAGCATTTT. The V gene is TRBV4-1, the J gene TRBJ1-5, with 9 nucleotides matching TRBD1. This CDR3 spans 15 amino acids. V gave up 4 bases and J gave up 5 bases; unmatched junction bases: 6. The germline gives CDR1 MGHRA, CDR2 YSYEKL.

V usage is TRBV5-4 and J usage is TRBJ2-1; D not resolved. The germline V gene encodes CDR1 SGHNT and CDR2 YYREEE (reference sequence). This CDR3 has 13 amino acids. The V end lost 2 bases, the J end lost 1 base, and 4 bases lay between the germline ends. The chain's CDR3 is CASSFPSYNEQFF. DNA of the CDR3: TGTGCCAGCAGCTTCCCGTCCTACAATGAGCAGTTCTTC.

This clone was counted once. CDR3 residues: CASSLRGQGTETQYF. The CDR3 DNA reads as TGCGCCAGCAGTCTAAGGGGACAGGGGACAGAGACCCAGTACTTC. The V gene is TRBV23-1, the J gene TRBJ2-5; TRBD1 agrees at 10 bases. TRBV23-1 is flagged as an ORF with uncertain function. The V gene end was trimmed by 4 bases and the J gene end by 4 bases; junction bases not matched to a gene: 6. The CDR3 is 15 amino acids.

V usage is TRBV4-1 and J usage is TRBJ2-1, with TRBD2 matching over 13 bases. Germline V CDR1 and CDR2: MGHRA, YSYEKL. The CDR3 loop spans 17 amino acids. The V and J ends lost 1 base and 6 bases, in that order; junction bases with no gene match: 6. CDR3 sequence reads: CASSQGGLAGAPNEQFF. The CDR3 bases are TGCGCCAGCAGCCAAGGCGGACTAGCGGGAGCCCCCAATGAGCAGTTCTTC.

This clone occurred once. The V call is TRBV7-6, the J call TRBJ2-5, with a weak D call TRBD2 (5 bases). Germline CDR1 is SGHVS and CDR2 is FNYEAQ. V lost 4 bases and J 3 bases, leaving 18 bases between the germline ends. CDR3 size: 16 residues. CDR3 sequence (DNA): TGTGCCAGCAGCTCACGACCAACTAGATATGAAGAGACCCAGTACTTC. It is translated as CASSSRPTRYEETQYF.

The chain uses TRBV4-1 and TRBJ2-5; perhaps D is TRBD1 or TRBD2 (5 bases each). Germline CDR1 reads MGHRA; CDR2 reads YSYEKL. Deletions cut 5 bases from V and 2 bases from J, with 18 bases between. This CDR3 spans 16 amino acids. The CDR3, as DNA: TGCGCCAGCAGCACACCGGGACGCTCGCTTCAAGAGACCCAGTACTTC. Encoded protein: CASSTPGRSLQETQYF.

CDR3 bases: TGTGCCAGCAGCGTTAAACCGGGAGTTCAAGAGACCCAGTACTTC. Translated: CASSVKPGVQETQYF. This chain links TRBV9 with TRBJ2-5, with D tentatively TRBD2 (6 bases). Trimming shortened V by 2 bases and J by 2 bases, and 13 bases separated the two germline ends. The CDR3 runs 15 residues. Per germline, CDR1 SGDLS and CDR2 YYNGEE.

J is TRBJ2-5 and V is TRBV25-1, with 9 nucleotides matching TRBD2. The CDR3 covers 14 residues. J was trimmed by 4 bases and V by 2 bases; bases with no gene match: 2. Looked up from germline, CDR1 is MGHDK and CDR2 is SYGVNS. The CDR3 here is CASSERRGGETQYF. CDR3 nucleotides: TGTGCCAGCAGTGAAAGGCGGGGGGGAGAGACCCAGTACTTC.

The V and J genes are TRBV10-3 and TRBJ1-1, with 7 bases lining up with TRBD1. Germline CDR1 ENHRY, CDR2 SYGVKD. Trimming cost V 0 bases and J 1 base; bases outside gene matches: 14. The CDR3 spans 19 residues. Here the CDR3 DNA reads TGTGCCATCAGTGAGTCCCTTCCACTACAGGGGATCGCGAACACTGAAGCTTTCTTT. It codes for CAISESLPLQGIANTEAFF.